The rows below give T cell receptor beta chains drawn from one sample of a study of cytomegalovirus exposure and HLA in healthy donors. Sequenced by immunoSEQ multiplex PCR; TCRdb stores in-frame clones only, minus some. The data hold under 200,000 clones, with about 68% observed a single time. Sequencing was done on a sample of PBMCs. The receptors here all came from a female donor in good health and CMV-seronegative. Each CDR3 is given without its conserved first and last residue. A D gene is named only where the DNA matches it firmly.

TRBV28	TRBD2	TRBJ2-7	ASVETGGAGFYEQY
TRBV2	NA	TRBJ2-3	ASNPGDTDTQY
TRBV7-9	NA	TRBJ2-7	ASSAGAPYEQY
TRBV19	NA	TRBJ1-5	ASRDSPAGQPQH
TRBV4-3	NA	TRBJ1-2	ASSQEPGRSGGYT
TRBV7-2	TRBD1	TRBJ2-1	ASSWDRGRGNEQF
TRBV28	NA	TRBJ1-5	ASGQGHQPQH
TRBV19	NA	TRBJ2-5	ASSITRQGGTQY
TRBV10-3	NA	TRBJ2-7	AISYSPYEQY
TRBV7-9	NA	TRBJ1-2	ASSPTGSGYT
TRBV30	TRBD1	TRBJ1-4	AWNRGTIEKLF